The rows below give T cell receptor beta chains drawn from one sample of a study of vaccination effects on CD4 cells after COVID-19. TCRdb's copy holds only in-frame clones and misses some; the assay was immunoSEQ multiplex PCR. Of tens of thousands of clones listed, 55% to 85% are singletons. No cognate antigen is known for these TCRs. Sequences were derived from CD4+ T cells from PBMCs cultured with HCoV-229E spike peptides, sampled after COVID-19 vaccination. Every receptor here comes from a human donor who received a COVID-19 vaccine. Both conserved end residues are part of each CDR3. Fields, in order: V gene, J gene, D gene, clone size, CDR3 DNA, CDR3 protein. D genes are given only for firm matches. A clone size is listed for some rows: how often the clone was seen (once, few, many), or a class if it is expanded.

V: TRBV2; J: TRBJ2-4; D: NA; size: NA; DNA: TGTGCCAGCAGTGGCGGGCGTATTGGGAACATTCAGTACTTC; CDR3: CASSGGRIGNIQYF
V: TRBV7-8; J: TRBJ2-5; D: TRBD2; size: NA; DNA: TGTGCCAGCAGCCCAACGGGGACTACCAGACAAGAGACCCAGTACTTC; CDR3: CASSPTGTTRQETQYF
V: TRBV10-2; J: TRBJ2-3; D: NA; size: NA; DNA: TGCGCCAGCAGTGAGTTGGTTGAAAATACGCAGTATTTT; CDR3: CASSELVENTQYF
V: TRBV15; J: TRBJ1-2; D: NA; size: NA; DNA: TGTGCCACCAGCAGAGATAACAGGGTTGGCGGCTACACCTTC; CDR3: CATSRDNRVGGYTF
V: TRBV24-1; J: TRBJ2-2; D: NA; size: NA; DNA: TGTGCCACCAGTGACCCAGGACGGAACACCGGGGAGCTGTTTTTT; CDR3: CATSDPGRNTGELFF
V: TRBV6-2/TRBV6-3; J: TRBJ1-2; D: NA; size: NA; DNA: TGTGCCAGCAGCCAGGGGTTCTATGGCTACACCTTC; CDR3: CASSQGFYGYTF
V: TRBV9; J: TRBJ1-2; D: NA; size: NA; DNA: TGTGCCAGCAGCACGGATTTTGGGGGGGGCTACACCTTC; CDR3: CASSTDFGGGYTF
V: TRBV7-2; J: TRBJ2-3; D: TRBD1; size: NA; DNA: TGTGCCAGCAGCCTTGCGACAGGGAACAAAGATACGCAGTATTTT; CDR3: CASSLATGNKDTQYF
V: TRBV7-2; J: TRBJ1-2; D: TRBD1; size: NA; DNA: TGTGCCAGCAGCCCAGGGGGTAGTAACTATGGCTACACCTTC; CDR3: CASSPGGSNYGYTF
V: TRBV19; J: TRBJ1-1; D: TRBD1; size: NA; DNA: TGTGCCAGTAGTCCCCGGGACAGCCGGTGGGACACTGAAGCTTTCTTT; CDR3: CASSPRDSRWDTEAFF
V: TRBV3-1/TRBV3-2; J: TRBJ2-5; D: TRBD2; size: NA; DNA: TGTGCCAGCAGCCATGGTAGCGGGGGGTACCAAGAGACCCAGTACTTC; CDR3: CASSHGSGGYQETQYF
V: TRBV2; J: TRBJ1-1; D: NA; size: NA; DNA: TGTGCCAGTGGGGGGAAATTAGGCACTGAAGCTTTCTTT; CDR3: CASGGKLGTEAFF
V: TRBV27; J: TRBJ2-1; D: NA; size: NA; DNA: TGTGCCAGCAGTAGCGCGGCAAAGGGCTACAATGAGCAGTTCTTC; CDR3: CASSSAAKGYNEQFF
V: TRBV2; J: TRBJ1-2; D: NA; size: NA; DNA: TGTGCCAGCATCCCGGGGGGGGTATCTGGAGGGGGCTACACCTTC; CDR3: CASIPGGVSGGGYTF
V: TRBV7-9; J: TRBJ2-3; D: TRBD2; size: NA; DNA: TGTGCCAGCATCGCCTCTAGCGGGGGGGCCGGGGACACAGATACGCAGTATTTT; CDR3: CASIASSGGAGDTDTQYF
V: TRBV18; J: TRBJ1-5; D: NA; size: few; DNA: TGTGCCAGCTCACCGGGGCAGGATAGTTGGCCCCAGCATTTT; CDR3: CASSPGQDSWPQHF
V: TRBV28; J: TRBJ2-3; D: NA; size: NA; DNA: TGTGCCAGCCTTGGGGTAGATACGCAGTATTTT; CDR3: CASLGVDTQYF
V: TRBV5-6; J: TRBJ1-5; D: NA; size: NA; DNA: TGTGCCAGCAGTAGACAGGACTATCCCAATCAGCCCCAGCATTTT; CDR3: CASSRQDYPNQPQHF
V: TRBV2; J: TRBJ1-2; D: NA; size: NA; DNA: TGTGCCAGCAGTGAAGTTGGTCAGGGAGGCTACACCTTC; CDR3: CASSEVGQGGYTF
V: TRBV12-5; J: TRBJ1-5; D: NA; size: NA; DNA: TGTGCTAGTGGTTTGACCTACGGGGGCTCTCAGCCCCAGCATTTT; CDR3: CASGLTYGGSQPQHF
V: TRBV9; J: TRBJ2-1; D: NA; size: NA; DNA: TGTGCCAGCAGCGTAGTACCCAGCTCCTACAATGAGCAGTTCTTC; CDR3: CASSVVPSSYNEQFF
V: TRBV4-1; J: TRBJ1-5; D: TRBD1; size: NA; DNA: TGCGCCAGCAGCCAAGGGGGGACAGGGAATCAGCCCCAGCATTTT; CDR3: CASSQGGTGNQPQHF
V: TRBV12-5; J: TRBJ1-5; D: TRBD1; size: NA; DNA: TGTGCTAGTGGCCCGGGACAGGGGAGTCAGCCCCAGCATTTT; CDR3: CASGPGQGSQPQHF
V: TRBV10-1; J: TRBJ2-1; D: NA; size: NA; DNA: TGCGCCAGCAGTGATAGAGTGGGTTCCTACAATGAGCAGTTCTTC; CDR3: CASSDRVGSYNEQFF
V: TRBV29-1; J: TRBJ2-5; D: NA; size: NA; DNA: TGCAGCGTTGATCACGGTCCGGAGACCCAGTACTTC; CDR3: CSVDHGPETQYF
V: TRBV7-9; J: TRBJ2-5; D: NA; size: NA; DNA: TGTGCCAGCAGCCCGCCCGGGCCCTGGGCCGGGACCCAGTACTTC; CDR3: CASSPPGPWAGTQYF
V: TRBV6-2/TRBV6-3; J: TRBJ2-5; D: NA; size: once; DNA: TGTGCCAGCAGTTACGACCATGAGGGGCGCCAAGAGACCCAGTACTTC; CDR3: CASSYDHEGRQETQYF
V: TRBV7-9; J: TRBJ2-1; D: TRBD1; size: NA; DNA: TGTGCCAGCAGCCCGACAGGGAGATCCTACAATGAGCAGTTCTTC; CDR3: CASSPTGRSYNEQFF
V: TRBV6-6; J: TRBJ1-6; D: TRBD1; size: NA; DNA: TGTGCCAGCAGTTACCTGGCAGGGGGACAGTCACCCCTCCACTTT; CDR3: CASSYLAGGQSPLHF
V: TRBV30; J: TRBJ1-1; D: NA; size: NA; DNA: TGTGCCGGCCACCGGGACACTGGTAACACTGAAGCTTTCTTT; CDR3: CAGHRDTGNTEAFF
V: TRBV30; J: TRBJ2-1; D: TRBD2; size: NA; DNA: TGTGCCTGGAGAAAAGCGGGGGGGCGGGGTGAGCAGTTCTTC; CDR3: CAWRKAGGRGEQFF
V: TRBV9; J: TRBJ2-3; D: TRBD2; size: NA; DNA: TGTGCCAGCAGCGTATCACTAGCGGGGGGGGCTGTAGATACGCAGTATTTT; CDR3: CASSVSLAGGAVDTQYF
V: TRBV2; J: TRBJ2-6; D: NA; size: NA; DNA: TGTGCCAGCAAACTCCAGGCCGACCCCTCTGGGGCCAACGTCCTGACTTTC; CDR3: CASKLQADPSGANVLTF
V: TRBV9; J: TRBJ1-3; D: NA; size: NA; DNA: TGTGCCAGCAGCGTAGGCTGGTCTGGAAACACCATATATTTT; CDR3: CASSVGWSGNTIYF
V: TRBV7-2; J: TRBJ2-4; D: NA; size: NA; DNA: TGTGCCAGCAGCTTAAGTCTACTGGGAGCCAAAAACATTCAGTACTTC; CDR3: CASSLSLLGAKNIQYF
V: TRBV2; J: TRBJ2-5; D: NA; size: NA; DNA: TGTGCCAGCAGGTTCGCGGCCCTCGGGACCCAGTACTTC; CDR3: CASRFAALGTQYF
V: TRBV2; J: TRBJ1-1; D: NA; size: NA; DNA: TGTGCCAGCAGGGCCACCGGGACTGTTGAAGCTTTCTTT; CDR3: CASRATGTVEAFF
V: TRBV4-1; J: TRBJ1-5; D: NA; size: NA; DNA: TGCGCCAGCAGCCAAGCGGGGATGAATCAGCCCCAGCATTTT; CDR3: CASSQAGMNQPQHF
V: TRBV28; J: TRBJ1-2; D: NA; size: NA; DNA: TGTGCCAGCAGTTTAAAGGGCAGGTGGGATGGCTACACCTTC; CDR3: CASSLKGRWDGYTF
V: TRBV6-5; J: TRBJ1-5; D: NA; size: few; DNA: TGTGCCAGCAGTTACTCTCGCAATCAGCCCCAGCATTTT; CDR3: CASSYSRNQPQHF
V: TRBV6-5; J: TRBJ1-3; D: NA; size: NA; DNA: TGTGCTACGAGGCAGTACTCTGGAAACACCATATATTTT; CDR3: CATRQYSGNTIYF
V: TRBV11-3; J: TRBJ1-1; D: NA; size: NA; DNA: TGTGCCAGCAGCTCCGGAATCCCCGGGACCCCGACTTTCTTT; CDR3: CASSSGIPGTPTFF
V: TRBV18; J: TRBJ1-4; D: NA; size: NA; DNA: TGTGCCAGCTCACCCGGGAGCGCTAATGAAAAACTGTTTTTT; CDR3: CASSPGSANEKLFF
V: TRBV5-1; J: TRBJ2-5; D: TRBD2; size: few; DNA: TGCGCCAGCAGCTACCCCGGGGGGGACCAAGAGACCCAGTACTTC; CDR3: CASSYPGGDQETQYF
V: TRBV2; J: TRBJ1-2; D: TRBD1; size: NA; DNA: TGTGCCAGCACCCAGGGGGCCTATGGCTACACCTTC; CDR3: CASTQGAYGYTF
V: TRBV18; J: TRBJ1-4; D: NA; size: NA; DNA: TGTGCCAGCTCACCGACGTATGCAACTAATGAAAAACTGTTTTTT; CDR3: CASSPTYATNEKLFF
V: TRBV24-1; J: TRBJ2-5; D: TRBD1; size: NA; DNA: TGTGCCACCAGTGATCGCCGAGGGACAGTGGGGGAGACCCAGTACTTC; CDR3: CATSDRRGTVGETQYF
V: TRBV3-1/TRBV3-2; J: TRBJ1-1; D: NA; size: few; DNA: TGTGCCAGCAGCCCAAGCTGGGAGGGGACTGAAGCTTTCTTT; CDR3: CASSPSWEGTEAFF
V: TRBV19; J: TRBJ2-6; D: NA; size: few; DNA: TGTGCCAGTAGTATCGGACGGTCTGGGGCCAACGTCCTGACTTTC; CDR3: CASSIGRSGANVLTF
V: TRBV6-5; J: TRBJ1-6; D: NA; size: NA; DNA: TGTGCCAGCGCAGGGGCGAATTCACCCCTCCACTTT; CDR3: CASAGANSPLHF
V: TRBV18; J: TRBJ1-1; D: TRBD1; size: NA; DNA: TGTGCCAGCCGACAGGGTATGGGCGCTGAAGCTTTCTTT; CDR3: CASRQGMGAEAFF
V: TRBV6-5; J: TRBJ2-1; D: TRBD1; size: NA; DNA: TGTGCCACCTCCGGGACAGGGTTCGTCGAGCAGTTCTTC; CDR3: CATSGTGFVEQFF
V: TRBV12-3/TRBV12-4; J: TRBJ2-3; D: NA; size: NA; DNA: TGTGCCAGCAGTTTAGGAGGGTTCAATACGCAGTATTTT; CDR3: CASSLGGFNTQYF